This TCR beta chain is from a study of blood T cell repertoires in COVID-19. Authors' data handling: Amplification of reference gene primers provided the estimated nucleated cell counts. Repertoires were generated with immunoSEQ multiplex PCR, while TCRdb's copy carries only in-frame clones and drops some. That table furnishes V, J and clone size, whereas the DNA furnished D and trimming. The table lists about 87,000 clones, roughly 82% of them singletons. The sequenced material came from peripheral blood. This clonotype was sampled from a human donor in a cohort sampled during active COVID-19.

The CDR3 sequence is CASSSERAPRPQYF. CDR3 nucleotides: TGTGCCAGCAGTTCAGAGCGGGCTCCGAGGCCCCAGTACTTC. V gene TRBV28 combines with J gene TRBJ2-5; D may be TRBD2 (6 bases). CDR1 is MDHEN, CDR2 SYDVKM, per germline. Trimming stripped 4 bases from V and 9 bases from J, with 18 bases between. The CDR3 is 14 residues long.